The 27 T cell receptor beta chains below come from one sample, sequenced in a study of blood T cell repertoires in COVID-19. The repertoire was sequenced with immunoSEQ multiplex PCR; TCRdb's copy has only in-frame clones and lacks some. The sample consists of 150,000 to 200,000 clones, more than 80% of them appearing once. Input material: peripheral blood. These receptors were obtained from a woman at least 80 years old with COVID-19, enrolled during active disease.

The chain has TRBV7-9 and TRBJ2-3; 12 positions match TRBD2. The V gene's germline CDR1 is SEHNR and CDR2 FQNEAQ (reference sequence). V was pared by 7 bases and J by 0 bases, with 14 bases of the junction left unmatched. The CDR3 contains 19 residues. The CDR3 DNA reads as TGTGCCAGCAATAAAGAGGCTAGCGGGGGGGCCCTAAGCACAGATACGCAGTATTTT. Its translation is CASNKEASGGALSTDTQYF.

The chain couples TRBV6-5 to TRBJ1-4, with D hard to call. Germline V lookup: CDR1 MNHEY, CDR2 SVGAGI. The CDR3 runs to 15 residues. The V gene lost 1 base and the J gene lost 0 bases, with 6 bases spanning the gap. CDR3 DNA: TGTGCCAGCAGTTACTTCGGTGCAACTAATGAAAAACTGTTTTTT. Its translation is CASSYFGATNEKLFF.

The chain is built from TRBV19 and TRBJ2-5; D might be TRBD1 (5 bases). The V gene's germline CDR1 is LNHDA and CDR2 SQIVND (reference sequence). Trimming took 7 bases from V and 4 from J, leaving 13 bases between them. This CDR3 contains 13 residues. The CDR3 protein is CASTPRAGETQYF. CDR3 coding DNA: TGTGCCAGTACACCCAGGGCAGGAGAGACCCAGTACTTC.

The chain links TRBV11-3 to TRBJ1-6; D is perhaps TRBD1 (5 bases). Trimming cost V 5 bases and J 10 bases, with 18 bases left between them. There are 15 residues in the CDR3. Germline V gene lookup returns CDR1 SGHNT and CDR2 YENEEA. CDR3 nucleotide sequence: TGTGCCAGCAGCCGGGTTCAGGGAGGCAGATCACCCCTCCACTTT. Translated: CASSRVQGGRSPLHF.

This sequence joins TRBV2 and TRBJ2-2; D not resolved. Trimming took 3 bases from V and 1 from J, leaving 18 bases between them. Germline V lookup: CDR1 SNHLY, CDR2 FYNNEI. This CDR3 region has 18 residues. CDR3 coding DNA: TGTGCCAGCAGTGATCTTGTGCCAGTCAGATTGAACACCGGGGAGCTGTTTTTT. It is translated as CASSDLVPVRLNTGELFF.

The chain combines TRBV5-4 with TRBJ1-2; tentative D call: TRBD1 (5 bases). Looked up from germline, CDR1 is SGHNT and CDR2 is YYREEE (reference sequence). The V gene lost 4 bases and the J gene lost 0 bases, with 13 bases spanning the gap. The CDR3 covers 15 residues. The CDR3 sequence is CASSESTGANYGYTF. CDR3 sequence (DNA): TGTGCCAGCAGCGAGTCCACAGGAGCTAACTATGGCTACACCTTC.

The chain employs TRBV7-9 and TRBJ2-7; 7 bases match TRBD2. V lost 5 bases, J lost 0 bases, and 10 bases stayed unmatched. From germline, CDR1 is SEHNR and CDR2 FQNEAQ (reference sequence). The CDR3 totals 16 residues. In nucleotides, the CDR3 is TGTGCCAGCAGCCCGGGGGGAGGGACGGGCTCCTACGAGCAGTACTTC. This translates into CASSPGGGTGSYEQYF.

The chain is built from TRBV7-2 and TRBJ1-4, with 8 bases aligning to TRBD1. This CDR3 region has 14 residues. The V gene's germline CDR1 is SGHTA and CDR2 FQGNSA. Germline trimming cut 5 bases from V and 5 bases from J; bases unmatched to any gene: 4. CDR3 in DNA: TGTGCCAGCAGCCCCCGGACAGGGAATGAAAAACTGTTTTTT. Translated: CASSPRTGNEKLFF.

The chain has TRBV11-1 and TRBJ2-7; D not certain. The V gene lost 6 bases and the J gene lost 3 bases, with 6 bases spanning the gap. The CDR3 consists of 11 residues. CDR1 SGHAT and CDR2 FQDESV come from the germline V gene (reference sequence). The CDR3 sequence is CASSSFYEQYF. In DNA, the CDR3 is TGTGCCAGCAGTTCCTTCTACGAGCAGTACTTC. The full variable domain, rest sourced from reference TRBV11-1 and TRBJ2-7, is EAEVAQSPRYKITEKSQAVAFWCDPISGHATLYWYRQILGQGPELLVQFQDESVVDDSQLPKDRFSAERLKGVDSTLKIQPAELGDSAMYLCASSSFYEQYFGPGTRLTVT.

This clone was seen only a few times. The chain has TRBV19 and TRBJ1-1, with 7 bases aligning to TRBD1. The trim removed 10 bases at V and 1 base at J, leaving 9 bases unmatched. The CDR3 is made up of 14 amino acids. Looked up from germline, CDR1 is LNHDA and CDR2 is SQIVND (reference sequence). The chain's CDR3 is CATSKGQKNTEAFF. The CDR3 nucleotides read TGTGCCACATCCAAGGGACAGAAGAACACTGAAGCTTTCTTT. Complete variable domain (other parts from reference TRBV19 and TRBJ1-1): DGGITQSPKYLFRKEGQNVTLSCEQNLNHDAMYWYRQDPGQGLRLIYYSQIVNDFQKGDIAEGYSVSREKKESFPLTVTSAQKNPTAFYLCATSKGQKNTEAFFGQGTRLTVV.

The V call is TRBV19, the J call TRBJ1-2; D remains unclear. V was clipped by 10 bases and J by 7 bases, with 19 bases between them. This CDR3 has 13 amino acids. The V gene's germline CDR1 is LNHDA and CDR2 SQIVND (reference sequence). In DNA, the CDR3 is TGTGCCACACGGGAACCCCCAGAGGGTGGCTACACCTTC. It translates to CATREPPEGGYTF.

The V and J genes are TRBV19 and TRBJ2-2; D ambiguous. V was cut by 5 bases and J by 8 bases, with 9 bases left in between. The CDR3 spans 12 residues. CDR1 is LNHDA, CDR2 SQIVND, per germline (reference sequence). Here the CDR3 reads CASSYPQGELFF. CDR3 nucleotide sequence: TGTGCCAGTAGTTATCCACAGGGGGAGCTGTTTTTT.

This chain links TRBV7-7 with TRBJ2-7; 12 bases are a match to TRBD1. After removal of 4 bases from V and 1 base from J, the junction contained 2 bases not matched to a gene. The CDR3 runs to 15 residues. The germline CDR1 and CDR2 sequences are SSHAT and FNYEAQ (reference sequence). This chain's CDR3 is CASSSGQGASYEQYF. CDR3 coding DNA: TGTGCCAGCAGCTCGGGACAGGGGGCATCCTACGAGCAGTACTTC.

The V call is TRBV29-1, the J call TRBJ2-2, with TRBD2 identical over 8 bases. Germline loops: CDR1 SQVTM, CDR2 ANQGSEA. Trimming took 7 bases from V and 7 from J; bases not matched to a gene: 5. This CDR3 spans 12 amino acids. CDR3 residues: CSAGLAGGELFF. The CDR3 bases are TGCAGCGCCGGACTAGCTGGCGGGGAGCTGTTTTTT.

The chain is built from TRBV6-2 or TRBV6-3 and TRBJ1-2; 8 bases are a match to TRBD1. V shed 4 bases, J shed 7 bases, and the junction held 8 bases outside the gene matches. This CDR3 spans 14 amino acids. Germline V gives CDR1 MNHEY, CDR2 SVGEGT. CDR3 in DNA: TGTGCCAGCAGTTTCCTCCAGGGGGCCGGTGGCTACACCTTC. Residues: CASSFLQGAGGYTF.

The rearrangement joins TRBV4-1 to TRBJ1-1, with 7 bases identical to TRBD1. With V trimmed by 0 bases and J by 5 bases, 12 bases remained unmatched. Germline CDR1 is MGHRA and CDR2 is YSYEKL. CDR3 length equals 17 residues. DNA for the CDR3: TGCGCCAGCAGCCAAGACGTCGCAACTTACAGGGGTACTGAAGCTTTCTTT. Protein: CASSQDVATYRGTEAFF.

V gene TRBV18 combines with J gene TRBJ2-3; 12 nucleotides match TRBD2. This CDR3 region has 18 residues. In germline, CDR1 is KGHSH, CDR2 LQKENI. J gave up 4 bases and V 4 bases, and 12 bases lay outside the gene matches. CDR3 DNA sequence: TGTGCCAGCTCACGTGCCCTTCTAGCGGGAGGGCCCCCAGATACGCAGTATTTT. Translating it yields CASSRALLAGGPPDTQYF.

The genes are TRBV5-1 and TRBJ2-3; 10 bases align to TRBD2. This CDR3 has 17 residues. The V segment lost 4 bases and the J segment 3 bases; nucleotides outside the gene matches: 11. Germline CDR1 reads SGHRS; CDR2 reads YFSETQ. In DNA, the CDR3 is TGCGCCAGCAGCCTAACCCCAGCGGGAGGGAGAACAGATACGCAGTATTTT. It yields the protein CASSLTPAGGRTDTQYF.

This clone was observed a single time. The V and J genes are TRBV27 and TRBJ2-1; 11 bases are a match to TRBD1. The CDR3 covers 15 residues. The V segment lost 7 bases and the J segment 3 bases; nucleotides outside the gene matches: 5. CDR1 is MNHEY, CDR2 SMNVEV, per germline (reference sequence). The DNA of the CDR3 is TGTGCCAGCACAACCGGGACAGGGGGCTACAATGAGCAGTTCTTC. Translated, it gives CASTTGTGGYNEQFF.

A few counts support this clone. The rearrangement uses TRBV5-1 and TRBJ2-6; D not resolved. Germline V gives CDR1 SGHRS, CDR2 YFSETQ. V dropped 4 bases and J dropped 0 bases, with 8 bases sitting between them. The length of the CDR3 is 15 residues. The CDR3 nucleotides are TGCGCCAGCAGCCTTGACAACTCTGGGGCCAACGTCCTGACTTTC. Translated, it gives CASSLDNSGANVLTF.

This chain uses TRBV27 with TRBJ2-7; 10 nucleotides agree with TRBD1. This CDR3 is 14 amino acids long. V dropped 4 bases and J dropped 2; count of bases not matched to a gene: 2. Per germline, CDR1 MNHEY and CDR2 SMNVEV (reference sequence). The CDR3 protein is CASSYGQGAYEQYF. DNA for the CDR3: TGTGCCAGCAGTTACGGACAGGGGGCCTACGAGCAGTACTTC.

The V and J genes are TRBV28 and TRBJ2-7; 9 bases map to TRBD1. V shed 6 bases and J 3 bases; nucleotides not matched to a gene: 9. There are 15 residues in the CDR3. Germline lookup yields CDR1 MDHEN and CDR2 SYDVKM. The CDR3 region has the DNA TGTGCCAGCAGCCCCGTGACGGACAGGGGCTACGAGCAGTACTTC. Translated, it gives CASSPVTDRGYEQYF.

CDR3 sequence reads: CASSFQGGGTEAFF. CDR3 nucleotides: TGTGCCAGCAGCTTCCAGGGGGGCGGGACTGAAGCTTTCTTT. V usage is TRBV11-2 and J usage is TRBJ1-1; 7 bases line up with TRBD1. V was pared by 3 bases and J by 5 bases, with 6 bases of the junction left unmatched. The germline CDR1 and CDR2 sequences are SGHAT and FQNNGV. This CDR3 has 14 amino acids.

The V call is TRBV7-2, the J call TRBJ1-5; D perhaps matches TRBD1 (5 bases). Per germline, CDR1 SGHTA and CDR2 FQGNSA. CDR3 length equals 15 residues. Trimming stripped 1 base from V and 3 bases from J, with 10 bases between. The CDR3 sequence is CASSLVPGSNQPQHF. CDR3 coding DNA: TGTGCCAGCAGCTTAGTCCCAGGGTCCAATCAGCCCCAGCATTTT.

CDR3 residues: CASNTDSRGELFF. The CDR3 region has the DNA TGTGCCAGCAACACCGACAGTAGGGGGGAGCTGTTTTTT. The chain carries TRBV5-8 and TRBJ2-2, with D perhaps matching TRBD1 (5 bases). V dropped 6 bases and J dropped 8 bases, with 14 bases sitting between them. Germline assignment: CDR1 SGHTS and CDR2 YDEGEE. The CDR3 loop spans 13 amino acids.

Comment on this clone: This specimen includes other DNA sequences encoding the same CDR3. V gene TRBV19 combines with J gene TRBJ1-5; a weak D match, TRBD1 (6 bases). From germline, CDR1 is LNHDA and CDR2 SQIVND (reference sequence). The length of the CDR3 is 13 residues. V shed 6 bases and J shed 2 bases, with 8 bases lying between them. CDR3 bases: TGTGCCAGTAGACAGGGCGGCAATCAGCCCCAGCATTTT. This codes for CASRQGGNQPQHF.

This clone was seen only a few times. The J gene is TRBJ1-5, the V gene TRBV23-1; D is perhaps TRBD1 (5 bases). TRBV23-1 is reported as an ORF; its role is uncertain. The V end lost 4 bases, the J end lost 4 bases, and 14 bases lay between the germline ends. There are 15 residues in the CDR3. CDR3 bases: TGCGCCAGCAGTCGGGGAGGGACCACGAATCAGCCCCAGCATTTT. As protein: CASSRGGTTNQPQHF.